These 25 T cell receptor beta chains came from one sample sequenced in a study of cytomegalovirus exposure and HLA in healthy donors. Here immunoSEQ multiplex PCR was the method, and the copy in TCRdb shows in-frame clones only, minus some. The sample consists of around 200,000 clones, 84% of them appearing once. The sequencing input was PBMCs. Receptors were obtained from a woman younger than 30 in good health and CMV-seropositive.

This sequence joins TRBV29-1 and TRBJ2-1, with D tentatively TRBD1 (6 bases). CDR1 is SQVTM, CDR2 ANQGSEA, per germline. The length of the CDR3 is 13 residues. CDR3 coding DNA: TGCCGCCCAAGTGGCCAGGGGCACAATGAGCAGTTCTTC. Its protein product is CRPSGQGHNEQFF.

The genes are TRBV18 and TRBJ2-3; possible D gene TRBD2, 5 bases. CDR1 and CDR2 (germline): KGHSH, LQKENI. V lost 2 bases, J lost 2 bases, and 11 bases lay in between. This CDR3 region has 15 residues. The DNA for the CDR3 is TGTGCCAGCTCACCAGAGGGTCTAGTCACAGATACGCAGTATTTT. Residues: CASSPEGLVTDTQYF.

A remark on this clone: The junction departs from the called germline gene at one end, perhaps through a read error. The V call is TRBV13, the J call TRBJ2-7; D may be TRBD1 (5 bases). CDR3 size: 11 residues. Germline lookup yields CDR1 PRHDT and CDR2 FYEKMQ (reference sequence). In nucleotides, the CDR3 is TGTGCCAGCAGCTTAGCCGACAGTATCGACTTC. It codes for CASSLADSIDF.

The chain carries TRBV6-5 and TRBJ1-2, with D unresolved. The V end was cut by 0 bases, the J end by 2 bases, with 7 bases between. CDR1 MNHEY and CDR2 SVGAGI come from the germline V gene. The CDR3 loop spans 14 amino acids. CDR3 sequence reads: CASSYSGTNYGYTF. CDR3 nucleotides: TGTGCCAGCAGTTACTCGGGCACAAACTATGGCTACACCTTC.

The chain joins TRBV5-1 to TRBJ1-4; no reliable D call. The ends were cut back, 1 base at V and 0 bases at J, with 10 bases in the middle. Germline-derived CDR1 and CDR2 are SGHRS and YFSETQ. The CDR3 has 16 residues. The CDR3 DNA reads as TGCGCCAGCAGCTTGAATACACCTGCAACTAATGAAAAACTGTTTTTT. This gives the protein CASSLNTPATNEKLFF.

The V and J genes are TRBV2 and TRBJ2-3, with 8 bases fitting TRBD2. The V gene end was trimmed by 4 bases and the J gene end by 4 bases; junction bases not matched to a gene: 7. The CDR3 has 15 amino acids. CDR1 is SNHLY, CDR2 FYNNEI, per germline. CDR3 region: CASSGGLAGADTQYF. For the CDR3, the DNA is TGTGCCAGCAGTGGTGGACTAGCAGGCGCAGATACGCAGTATTTT.

This clone was recorded a few times. The genes are TRBV5-1 and TRBJ1-2; 8 nucleotides match TRBD1. The CDR3 runs 15 residues. After removal of 0 bases from V and 6 bases from J, the junction contained 7 bases not matched to a gene. CDR1 SGHRS and CDR2 YFSETQ come from the germline V gene. CDR3 DNA sequence: TGCGCCAGCAGCTTGGCTCCAGGGGGCTATGATGGCTACACCTTC. This translates into CASSLAPGGYDGYTF. The whole variable domain, filled in from reference TRBV5-1 and TRBJ1-2, reads KAGVTQTPRYLIKTRGQQVTLSCSPISGHRSVSWYQQTPGQGLQFLFEYFSETQRNKGNFPGRFSGRQFSNSRSEMNVSTLELGDSALYLCASSLAPGGYDGYTFGSGTRLTVV.

This clone was seen more than once but under ten times. The chain carries TRBV7-9 and TRBJ1-2; D gene unclear. CDR1 is SEHNR, CDR2 FQNEAQ, per germline (reference sequence). The length of the CDR3 is 14 residues. The V end lost 5 bases, the J end lost 5 bases, and 15 bases lay between the germline ends. The CDR3: CASSPTFASYGYTF. The CDR3 region has the DNA TGTGCCAGCAGCCCTACTTTTGCCTCTTATGGCTACACCTTC.

The chain has TRBV6-6 and TRBJ2-5, with 7 bases matching TRBD1. Trimming cost V 6 bases and J 3 bases; bases outside gene matches: 4. The CDR3 length is 13 residues. From germline, CDR1 is MNHNY and CDR2 SVGAGI (reference sequence). CDR3 in amino acids: CASSRDSKETQYF. For the CDR3, the DNA is TGTGCCAGCAGCCGGGACAGCAAAGAGACCCAGTACTTC.

This chain links TRBV27 with TRBJ2-7, with D possibly matching TRBD2 (6 bases). The germline V and J ends were trimmed by 8 bases and 5 bases, with 13 bases remaining between them. The V gene's germline CDR1 is MNHEY and CDR2 SMNVEV (reference sequence). The CDR3 totals 12 residues. In DNA, the CDR3 is TGTGCCAGCTCGGACTACGCTAACGAGCAGTACTTC. Translation gives CASSDYANEQYF.

This sequence joins TRBV13 and TRBJ2-2; tentatively, D is TRBD2 (6 bases). Germline V gene sequence: CDR1 PRHDT, CDR2 FYEKMQ (reference sequence). CDR3 length: 14 residues. Trimming took off 4 bases at V and 1 base at J, with 7 bases between the two ends. CDR3 loop: CASSSGGNTGELFF. CDR3 nucleotides: TGTGCCAGCAGCTCCGGGGGGAACACCGGGGAGCTGTTTTTT.

The rearrangement uses TRBV5-6 and TRBJ2-3; no reliable D call. V was pared by 0 bases and J by 2 bases, with 7 bases between. CDR1 SGHDT and CDR2 YYEEEE come from the germline V gene. The CDR3 extends over 14 amino acids. CDR3 protein: CASSLETDTDTQYF. In DNA form, the CDR3 reads TGTGCCAGCAGCTTGGAAACTGACACAGATACGCAGTATTTT.

The gene calls are TRBV7-9 and TRBJ2-3, with TRBD2 matching over 16 bases. Trimming at V came to 5 bases and at J to 0 bases, leaving 8 bases not matched to a gene. The CDR3 loop spans 19 amino acids. CDR1 and CDR2 (germline): SEHNR, FQNEAQ (reference sequence). In nucleotides, the CDR3 is TGTGCCAGCAGCGGACCGGGACTAGCGGGGGGGCCGAGCACAGATACGCAGTATTTT. The encoded protein is CASSGPGLAGGPSTDTQYF.

The J gene is TRBJ1-1, the V gene TRBV6-5; D is uncertain. The CDR3 is 13 amino acids. Trimming cost V 4 bases and J 8 bases, with 14 bases left between them. CDR1 is MNHEY, CDR2 SVGAGI, per germline. The CDR3 reads CASSFPGRLEAFF. As DNA, the CDR3 is TGTGCCAGCAGTTTTCCGGGAAGGTTGGAAGCTTTCTTT.

This chain joins TRBV13 and TRBJ2-7; unclear D gene. The CDR3 is made up of 13 amino acids. Trimming took 3 bases from V and 2 from J, leaving 8 bases between them. Germline CDR1 reads PRHDT; CDR2 reads FYEKMQ (reference sequence). The CDR3 nucleotides read TGTGCCAGCAGCTTGGAGAAGGCCTACGAGCAGTACTTC. The encoded protein is CASSLEKAYEQYF.

The genes are TRBV27 and TRBJ2-5, with a possible D match to TRBD1 (6 bases). The CDR3 length is 15 residues. Trimming took 5 bases from V and 1 from J, leaving 14 bases between them. Germline CDR1 and CDR2: MNHEY and SMNVEV (reference sequence). The CDR3: CASSPLRTAQETQYF. CDR3 nucleotide sequence: TGTGCCAGCAGTCCTCTTCGGACAGCCCAAGAGACCCAGTACTTC.

The chain links TRBV27 to TRBJ1-5; tentatively, D is TRBD1 (5 bases). V lost 7 bases and J lost 4, with 14 bases in between. The CDR3 sequence is 14 residues long. Germline V lookup: CDR1 MNHEY, CDR2 SMNVEV (reference sequence). CDR3 coding DNA: TGTGCCAGCAAAGGGGAGGGTCGAAATCAGCCCCAGCATTTT. Amino acid sequence: CASKGEGRNQPQHF.

A single count supports this clone. The J gene is TRBJ1-6, the V gene TRBV27; unclear D gene. Germline lookup yields CDR1 MNHEY and CDR2 SMNVEV (reference sequence). The CDR3 totals 20 residues. The germline V and J ends were trimmed by 6 bases and 0 bases, with 24 bases remaining between them. As DNA, the CDR3 is TGTGCCAGCAGCCCCCGGCCCCCGTGGGGAGCAAGCTCCTATAATTCACCCCTCCACTTT. Its translation: CASSPRPPWGASSYNSPLHF.

The chain recombines TRBV27 with TRBJ1-6; the match to TRBD1 covers 9 bases. The CDR3 extends over 15 amino acids. CDR1 and CDR2 from the germline V gene are MNHEY and SMNVEV (reference sequence). After removal of 6 bases from V and 5 bases from J, the junction contained 5 bases not matched to a gene. Here the CDR3 DNA reads TGTGCCAGCAGGGAACAGGGGGCCAATAATTCACCCCTCCACTTT. Its translation: CASREQGANNSPLHF.

The rearrangement uses TRBV5-1 and TRBJ2-3, with a possible D match to TRBD1 (5 bases). Between the trimmed V and J ends, which lost 0 bases and 0 bases, there was a span of 5 bases. CDR1 and CDR2 from the germline V gene are SGHRS and YFSETQ. The CDR3 has 14 residues. DNA for the CDR3: TGCGCCAGCAGCTTGGGACAGAGCACAGATACGCAGTATTTT. This encodes CASSLGQSTDTQYF.

This rearrangement joins TRBV4-1 to TRBJ2-5; 11 bases fit TRBD1. Germline CDR1 is MGHRA and CDR2 is YSYEKL. V gave up 5 bases and J gave up 5 bases; unmatched junction bases: 4. The CDR3 is made up of 14 amino acids. The CDR3 DNA reads TGCGCCAGCAGCTTGGGACAGGGGGTGGAGACCCAGTACTTC. Its translation is CASSLGQGVETQYF.

This rearrangement joins TRBV18 to TRBJ2-7; 9 positions agree with TRBD2. Germline V lookup: CDR1 KGHSH, CDR2 LQKENI. The CDR3 is 16 amino acids. Trimming cost V 2 bases and J 2 bases; bases outside gene matches: 7. CDR3: CASSPTAGGRPYEQYF. In nucleotides, the CDR3 is TGTGCCAGCTCACCAACAGCGGGGGGACGTCCCTACGAGCAGTACTTC.

The chain employs TRBV6-4 and TRBJ2-2, with D possibly being TRBD1 (6 bases). The CDR3 sequence is 16 residues long. Germline CDR1 MRHNA, CDR2 SNTAGT. Trimming removed 5 bases at V and 2 bases at J, with 15 bases between. For the CDR3, the DNA is TGTGCCAGCAGTTCTCTCCCGGGACAAAACACCGGGGAGCTGTTTTTT. This translates into CASSSLPGQNTGELFF.

This sequence joins TRBV5-1 and TRBJ2-5; 9 positions match TRBD2. CDR3 length equals 14 residues. The trim removed 4 bases at V and 9 bases at J, leaving 10 bases unmatched. Germline CDR1 and CDR2: SGHRS and YFSETQ. The CDR3 DNA reads TGCGCCAGCAGCATTAGACTAGCGGCCGACGCCCAGTACTTC. Protein product: CASSIRLAADAQYF.

The V gene is TRBV7-9, the J gene TRBJ1-6, with 7 bases fitting TRBD1. V dropped 3 bases and J dropped 10; count of bases not matched to a gene: 6. Germline lookup yields CDR1 SEHNR and CDR2 FQNEAQ (reference sequence). This CDR3 spans 14 amino acids. The chain's CDR3 is CASSFDRVGSPLHF. In DNA, the CDR3 is TGTGCCAGCAGCTTCGACAGGGTCGGGTCACCCCTCCACTTT.